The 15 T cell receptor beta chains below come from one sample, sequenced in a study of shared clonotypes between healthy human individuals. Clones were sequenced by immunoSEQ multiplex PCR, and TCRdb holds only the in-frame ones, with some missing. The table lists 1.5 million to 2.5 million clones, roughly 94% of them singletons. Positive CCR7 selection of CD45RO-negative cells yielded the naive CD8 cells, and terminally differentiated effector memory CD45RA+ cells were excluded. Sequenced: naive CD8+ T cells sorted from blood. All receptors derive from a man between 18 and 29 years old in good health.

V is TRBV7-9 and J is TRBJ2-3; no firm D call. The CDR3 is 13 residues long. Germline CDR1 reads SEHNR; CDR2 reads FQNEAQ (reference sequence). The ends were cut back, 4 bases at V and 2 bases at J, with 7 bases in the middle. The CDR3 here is CASSSPYTDTQYF. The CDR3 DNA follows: TGTGCCAGCAGCTCCCCCTACACAGATACGCAGTATTTT.

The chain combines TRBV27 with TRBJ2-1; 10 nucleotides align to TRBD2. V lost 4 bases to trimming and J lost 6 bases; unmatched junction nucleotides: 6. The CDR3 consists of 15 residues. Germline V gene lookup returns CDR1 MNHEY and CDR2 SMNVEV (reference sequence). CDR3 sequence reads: CASSSWTSGINEQFF. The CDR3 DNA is TGTGCCAGCAGTTCGTGGACTAGCGGAATCAATGAGCAGTTCTTC.

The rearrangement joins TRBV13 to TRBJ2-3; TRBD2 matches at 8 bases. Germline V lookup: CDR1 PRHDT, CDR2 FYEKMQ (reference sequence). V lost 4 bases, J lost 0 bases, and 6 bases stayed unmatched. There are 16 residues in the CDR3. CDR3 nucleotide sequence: TGTGCCAGCAGCTCAACTAGCGGTTCTAGCACAGATACGCAGTATTTT. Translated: CASSSTSGSSTDTQYF.

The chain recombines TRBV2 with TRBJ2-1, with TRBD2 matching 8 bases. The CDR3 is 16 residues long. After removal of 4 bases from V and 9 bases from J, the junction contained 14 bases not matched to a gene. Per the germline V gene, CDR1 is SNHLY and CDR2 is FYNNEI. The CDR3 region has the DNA TGTGCCAGCAGTGTAGGGCCGGGACTAGATGTTGGTGAGCAGTTCTTC. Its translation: CASSVGPGLDVGEQFF.

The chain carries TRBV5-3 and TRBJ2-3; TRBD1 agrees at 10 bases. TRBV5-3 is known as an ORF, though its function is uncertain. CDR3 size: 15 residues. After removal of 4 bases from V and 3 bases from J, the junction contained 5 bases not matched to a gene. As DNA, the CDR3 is TGTGCCAGAAGCGAACCGGGACAGGGGACAGATACGCAGTATTTT. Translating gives CARSEPGQGTDTQYF.

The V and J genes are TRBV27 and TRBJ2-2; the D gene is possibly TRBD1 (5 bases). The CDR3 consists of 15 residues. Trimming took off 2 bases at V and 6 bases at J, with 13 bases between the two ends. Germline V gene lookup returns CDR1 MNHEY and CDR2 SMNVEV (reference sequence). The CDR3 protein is CASSLRPQGAGELFF. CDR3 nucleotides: TGTGCCAGCAGTTTAAGGCCGCAGGGTGCCGGGGAGCTGTTTTTT.

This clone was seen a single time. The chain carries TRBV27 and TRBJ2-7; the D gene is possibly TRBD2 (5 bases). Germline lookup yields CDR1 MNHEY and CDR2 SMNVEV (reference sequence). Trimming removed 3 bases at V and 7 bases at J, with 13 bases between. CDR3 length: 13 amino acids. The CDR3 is CASSLVDRGEQYF. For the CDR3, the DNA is TGTGCCAGCAGTTTGGTGGACCGCGGGGAGCAGTACTTC.

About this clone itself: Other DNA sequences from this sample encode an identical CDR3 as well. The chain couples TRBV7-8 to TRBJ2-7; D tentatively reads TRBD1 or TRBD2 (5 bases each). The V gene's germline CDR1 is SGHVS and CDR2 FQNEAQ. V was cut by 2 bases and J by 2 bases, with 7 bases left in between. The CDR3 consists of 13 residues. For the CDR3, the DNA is TGTGCCAGCAGCTTAAGGGGACCCTACGAGCAGTACTTC. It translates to CASSLRGPYEQYF.

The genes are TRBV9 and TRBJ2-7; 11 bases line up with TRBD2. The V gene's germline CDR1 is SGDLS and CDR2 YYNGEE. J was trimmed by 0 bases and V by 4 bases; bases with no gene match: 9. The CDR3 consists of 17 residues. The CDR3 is CASSPLPGLADSYEQYF. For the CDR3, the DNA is TGTGCCAGCAGCCCGCTCCCGGGACTAGCGGACTCCTACGAGCAGTACTTC.

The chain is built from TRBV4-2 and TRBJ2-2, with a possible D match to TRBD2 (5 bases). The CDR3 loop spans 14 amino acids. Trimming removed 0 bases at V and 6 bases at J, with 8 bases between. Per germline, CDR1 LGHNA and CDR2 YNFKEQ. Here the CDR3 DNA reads TGTGCCAGCAGCCAAGATGAGGGCTCCGGGGAGCTGTTTTTT. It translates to CASSQDEGSGELFF.

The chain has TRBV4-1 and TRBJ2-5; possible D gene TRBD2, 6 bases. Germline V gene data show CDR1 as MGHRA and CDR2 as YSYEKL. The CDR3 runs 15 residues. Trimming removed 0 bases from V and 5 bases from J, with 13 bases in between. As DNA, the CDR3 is TGCGCCAGCAGCCAAGATAGCACGCGGGGCGAGACCCAGTACTTC. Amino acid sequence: CASSQDSTRGETQYF.

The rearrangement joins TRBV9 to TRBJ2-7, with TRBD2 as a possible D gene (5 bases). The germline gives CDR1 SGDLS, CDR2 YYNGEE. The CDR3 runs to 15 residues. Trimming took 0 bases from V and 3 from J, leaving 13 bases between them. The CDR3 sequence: CASSVASTGGYEQYF. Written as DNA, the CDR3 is TGTGCCAGCAGCGTAGCTTCAACCGGAGGCTACGAGCAGTACTTC.

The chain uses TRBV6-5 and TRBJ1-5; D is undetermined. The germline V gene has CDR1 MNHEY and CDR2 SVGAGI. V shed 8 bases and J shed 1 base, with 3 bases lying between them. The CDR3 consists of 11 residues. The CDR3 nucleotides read TGTGCCAGCGCGAGCAATCAGCCCCAGCATTTT. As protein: CASASNQPQHF.

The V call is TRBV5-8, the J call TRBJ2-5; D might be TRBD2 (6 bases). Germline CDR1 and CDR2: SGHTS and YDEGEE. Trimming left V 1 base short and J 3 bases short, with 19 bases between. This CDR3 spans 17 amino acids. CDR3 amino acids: CASSLSGSHGGKETQYF. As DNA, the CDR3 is TGTGCCAGCAGCTTGTCAGGTTCACACGGGGGAAAAGAGACCCAGTACTTC.

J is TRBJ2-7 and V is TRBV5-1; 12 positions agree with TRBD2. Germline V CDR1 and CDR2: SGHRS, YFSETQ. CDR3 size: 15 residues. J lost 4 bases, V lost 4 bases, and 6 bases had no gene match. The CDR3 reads CASSQGLAGLYEQYF. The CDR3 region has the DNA TGCGCCAGCAGCCAAGGACTAGCGGGACTTTACGAGCAGTACTTC.